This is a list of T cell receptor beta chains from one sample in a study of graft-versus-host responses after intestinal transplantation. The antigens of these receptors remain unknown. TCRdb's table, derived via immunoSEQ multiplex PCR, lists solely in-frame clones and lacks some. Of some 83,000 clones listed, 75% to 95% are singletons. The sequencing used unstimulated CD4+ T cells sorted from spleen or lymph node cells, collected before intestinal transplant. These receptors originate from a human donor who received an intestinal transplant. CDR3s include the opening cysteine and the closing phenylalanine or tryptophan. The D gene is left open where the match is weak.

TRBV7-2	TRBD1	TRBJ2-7	TGTGCCAGCAGCTTATCGATGGACAGGCCTACCTACGAGCAGTACTTC	CASSLSMDRPTYEQYF
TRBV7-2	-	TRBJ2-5	TGTGCCAGCAGCTTAGCGTTTCCGGGGGAGCAGTACTTC	CASSLAFPGEQYF
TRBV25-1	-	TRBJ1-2	TGTGCCAGCAGTGAATATACAGGGAACTATGGCTACACCTTC	CASSEYTGNYGYTF
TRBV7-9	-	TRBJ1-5	TGTGCCAGCAGCTTATCGGGGGACGGCAATCAGCCCCAGCATTTT	CASSLSGDGNQPQHF
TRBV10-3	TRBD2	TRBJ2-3	TGTGCCATCAGAACTAGCGGGGGGGCCGTAGATACGCAGTATTTT	CAIRTSGGAVDTQYF
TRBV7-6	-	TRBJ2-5	TGTGCCAGCAGCTCCCAAATTACAGCAGAGACCCAGTACTTC	CASSSQITAETQYF
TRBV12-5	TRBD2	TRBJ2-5	TGTGCTAGTGGTTTGGTACCAACTAGCGGGGGGCCGAACAGGTCTGCGGCCCAGTACTTC	CASGLVPTSGGPNRSAAQYF
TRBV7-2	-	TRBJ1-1	TGTGCCAGCAGCTTTGATCGCGGGGCTGAAGCTTTCTTT	CASSFDRGAEAFF
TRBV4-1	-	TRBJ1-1	TGCGCCAGCAGCCAACCGAATCTCGGCGGCGGAACTGAAGCTTTCTTT	CASSQPNLGGGTEAFF
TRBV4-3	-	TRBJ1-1	TGCGCCAGCAGCCAAGAGGGACTTCAGAACACTGAAGCTTTCTTT	CASSQEGLQNTEAFF
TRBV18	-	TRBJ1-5	TGTGCCAGCTCATTGCTGAGGGGGCAGCCCCAGCATTTT	CASSLLRGQPQHF
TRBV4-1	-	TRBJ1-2	TGCGCCAGCAGCCAAGATCCAGGGTATCGATATGGCTACACCTTC	CASSQDPGYRYGYTF
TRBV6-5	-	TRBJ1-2	TGTGCCAGCAGTTTCTCCTGGGGCGCCGTCGGTGGCTACACCTTC	CASSFSWGAVGGYTF
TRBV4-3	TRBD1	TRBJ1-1	TGCGCCAGCAGCCCCGGGACAGGGGGACTGAACACTGAAGCTTTCTTT	CASSPGTGGLNTEAFF
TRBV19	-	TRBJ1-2	TGTGCCAGTAGGGCCTTGGAGTGGGTTTATGGCTACACCTTC	CASRALEWVYGYTF
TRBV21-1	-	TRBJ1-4	TGTGCCAGCAGCAGTGCATGGGAGGATAATGAAAAACTGTTTTTT	CASSSAWEDNEKLFF